Listed below are T cell receptor beta chains from one sample, sequenced in a study of control samples from healthy donors and cancer patients. The method was immunoSEQ multiplex PCR; TCRdb's version includes in-frame clones alone and lacks a portion of them. The profile covers 100,000 to 150,000 clones, with about 92% appearing a single time and 0.55% to 0.65% taken by the ten largest. Sequencing input: PBMCs. The receptors originated from a man older than 75 with head and neck cancer. Each CDR3 is given with its conserved first and last residue. The D gene is left open where the match is weak. Clone size, where shown, is once, few, many, or a class for clones that have expanded.

V	J	D	size	CDR3	DNA
TRBV19	TRBJ2-1	NA	NA	CASSPTGATNNEQFF	TGTGCCAGTAGCCCCACCGGGGCTACCAACAATGAGCAGTTCTTC
TRBV10-2	TRBJ1-2	TRBD1	once	CASSVQGATFGGYTF	TGCGCCAGCAGTGTTCAGGGGGCCACATTCGGGGGCTACACCTTC
TRBV19	TRBJ2-5	NA	NA	CASSQGAKETQYF	TGTGCCAGTAGTCAAGGAGCTAAAGAGACCCAGTACTTC
TRBV6-6	TRBJ2-2	NA	NA	CASGSSGGANTGELFF	TGTGCCAGCGGAAGTAGCGGAGGGGCGAACACCGGGGAGCTGTTTTTT
TRBV2	TRBJ2-5	NA	NA	CASSVPSGGWETQYF	TGTGCCAGCAGTGTGCCCTCCGGGGGCTGGGAGACCCAGTACTTC
TRBV11-3	TRBJ2-2	TRBD1	once	CASSPGTANTGELFF	TGTGCCAGCAGCCCTGGGACAGCCAACACCGGGGAGCTGTTTTTT
TRBV4-1	TRBJ1-6	NA	NA	CASSQDRGAQINSPLHF	TGCGCCAGCAGCCAAGATAGGGGCGCGCAGATTAATTCACCCCTCCACTTT
TRBV12-5	TRBJ2-5	NA	NA	CASGRAAEETQYF	TGTGCTAGTGGGCGGGCAGCCGAAGAGACCCAGTACTTC
TRBV24-1	TRBJ2-1	TRBD2	NA	CATSDGGAGEQFF	TGTGCCACCAGTGACGGGGGGGCCGGTGAGCAGTTCTTC
TRBV5-1	TRBJ1-2	NA	NA	CASSLSQLYYGYTF	TGCGCCAGCAGCTTGAGTCAGCTTTACTATGGCTACACCTTC
TRBV11-2	TRBJ2-3	NA	NA	CASSRRVSTDTQYF	TGTGCCAGCAGCCGCCGGGTTAGCACAGATACGCAGTATTTT
TRBV4-2	TRBJ2-2	TRBD2	NA	CASSQDSGGGELFF	TGTGCCAGCAGCCAAGATTCGGGAGGCGGGGAGCTGTTTTTT
TRBV5-4	TRBJ2-1	TRBD2	NA	CASSPRERGGFEQFF	TGTGCCAGCAGCCCGAGGGAGCGGGGGGGTTTTGAGCAGTTCTTC
TRBV7-2	TRBJ2-5	NA	NA	CASSLEARETQYF	TGTGCCAGCAGCTTAGAGGCGCGGGAGACCCAGTACTTC
TRBV6-2/TRBV6-3	TRBJ1-1	NA	NA	CASSTGRAEAFF	TGTGCCAGCAGTACAGGTAGGGCTGAAGCTTTCTTT
TRBV30	TRBJ1-2	NA	NA	CAWSVLRGYTF	TGTGCCTGGAGTGTACTGAGGGGCTACACCTTC
TRBV5-6	TRBJ2-7	TRBD1	NA	CASSLLQGATTYEQYF	TGTGCCAGCAGCCTACTCCAGGGGGCCACCACCTACGAGCAGTACTTC
TRBV12-3/TRBV12-4	TRBJ1-1	NA	NA	CASRGWRTEAFF	TGTGCCAGCAGGGGTTGGCGAACTGAAGCTTTCTTT
TRBV30	TRBJ2-1	NA	NA	CAWTLGLSLNEQFF	TGTGCCTGGACCCTTGGACTATCCCTTAATGAGCAGTTCTTC
TRBV10-2	TRBJ2-7	NA	NA	CASSSGPSEQYF	TGCGCCAGCAGTTCAGGGCCGTCCGAGCAGTACTTC
TRBV5-4	TRBJ2-5	NA	NA	CASSSTGQQETQYF	TGTGCCAGCAGCTCCACCGGGCAACAAGAGACCCAGTACTTC
TRBV6-5	TRBJ1-2	NA	NA	CASSPDSYDGYTF	TGTGCCAGCAGTCCGGACAGTTACGATGGCTACACCTTC
TRBV19	TRBJ1-3	NA	NA	CASGGTSGNTIYF	TGTGCCAGTGGGGGGACCTCTGGAAACACCATATATTTT
TRBV5-1	TRBJ2-3	TRBD2	NA	CASSGGGTSTDTQYF	TGCGCCAGCAGCGGGGGAGGGACTAGCACAGATACGCAGTATTTT
TRBV25-1	TRBJ1-6	NA	NA	CASSRGGNSPLHF	TGTGCCAGCAGTAGGGGGGGGAATTCACCCCTCCACTTT
TRBV30	TRBJ1-2	TRBD1	once	CAWSPPQGLRGYTF	TGTGCCTGGAGTCCCCCACAGGGGTTGCGTGGCTACACCTTC
TRBV5-1	TRBJ1-3	NA	few	CASSLYPGSGNTIYF	TGCGCCAGCAGCCTCTATCCGGGGTCTGGAAACACCATATATTTT
TRBV5-1	TRBJ2-7	NA	NA	CASSLQGSNGEQYF	TGCGCCAGCAGCTTGCAGGGGAGTAACGGCGAGCAGTACTTC
TRBV19	TRBJ2-5	NA	NA	CASSIRGAQETQYF	TGTGCCAGTAGTATACGCGGGGCACAAGAGACCCAGTACTTC
TRBV18	TRBJ1-3	NA	NA	CASSPLSVAGNTIYF	TGTGCCAGCTCACCACTTAGCGTCGCTGGAAACACCATATATTTT
TRBV5-1	TRBJ1-1	NA	NA	CASSLEGTQTEAFF	TGCGCCAGCAGCTTGGAAGGGACACAAACTGAAGCTTTCTTT
TRBV5-1	TRBJ1-2	NA	NA	CASSRLTAPTNYGYTF	TGCGCCAGCAGCCGGCTTACCGCACCAACTAACTATGGCTACACCTTC
TRBV10-3	TRBJ2-2	NA	NA	CAISRPKLQGVFSVGELFF	TGTGCCATCAGTAGACCTAAGTTACAGGGAGTATTCAGCGTCGGGGAGCTGTTTTTT